This TCR beta chain appears in the sequencing data of a study of T cell changes during pregnancy in multiple sclerosis. Trimming removed 5 bases at V and 8 bases at J, with 7 bases between. CDR3 length: 11 amino acids. Germline assignment: CDR1 SEHNR and CDR2 FQNEAQ (reference sequence). Here immunoSEQ multiplex PCR was the method, and the copy in TCRdb shows in-frame clones only, minus some. This sample has around 50,000 clones, with 80% to 95% found just once. The sequencing here drew on CD4+ T cells from peripheral blood mononuclear cells, taken after pregnancy. This TCR was sampled from a female donor in good health, enrolled as a control in a pregnancy study. The rearrangement links TRBV7-9 to TRBJ2-1; D not resolved. The CDR3 DNA reads TGTGCCAGCAGCCCACAATATGAGCAGTTCTTC. Translation: CASSPQYEQFF.